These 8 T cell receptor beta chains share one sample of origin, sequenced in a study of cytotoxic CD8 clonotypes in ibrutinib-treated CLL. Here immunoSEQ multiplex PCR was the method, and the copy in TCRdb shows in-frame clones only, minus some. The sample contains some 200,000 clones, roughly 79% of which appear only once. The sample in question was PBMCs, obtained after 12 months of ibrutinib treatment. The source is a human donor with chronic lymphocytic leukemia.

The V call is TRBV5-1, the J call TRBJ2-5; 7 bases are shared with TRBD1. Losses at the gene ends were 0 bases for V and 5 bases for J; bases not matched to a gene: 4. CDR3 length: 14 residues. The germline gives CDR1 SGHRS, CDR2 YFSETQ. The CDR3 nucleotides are TGCGCCAGCAGCTTGGTAGGGGGCGACGAGACCCAGTACTTC. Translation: CASSLVGGDETQYF.

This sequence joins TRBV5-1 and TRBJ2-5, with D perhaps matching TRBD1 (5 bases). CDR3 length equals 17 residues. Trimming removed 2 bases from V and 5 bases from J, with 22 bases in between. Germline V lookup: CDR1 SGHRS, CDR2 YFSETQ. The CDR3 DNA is TGCGCCAGCAGCTTCCCCTCGGTAGGGGTGGTTGTGGAGACCCAGTACTTC. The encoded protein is CASSFPSVGVVVETQYF. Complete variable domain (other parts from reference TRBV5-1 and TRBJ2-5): KAGVTQTPRYLIKTRGQQVTLSCSPISGHRSVSWYQQTPGQGLQFLFEYFSETQRNKGNFPGRFSGRQFSNSRSEMNVSTLELGDSALYLCASSFPSVGVVVETQYFGPGTRLLVL.

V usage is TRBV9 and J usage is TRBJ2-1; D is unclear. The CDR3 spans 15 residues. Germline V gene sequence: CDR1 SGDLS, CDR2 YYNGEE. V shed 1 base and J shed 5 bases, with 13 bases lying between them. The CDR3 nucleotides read TGTGCCAGCAGCGTAACATCGGGCCTTGACAATGAGCAGTTCTTC. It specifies CASSVTSGLDNEQFF.

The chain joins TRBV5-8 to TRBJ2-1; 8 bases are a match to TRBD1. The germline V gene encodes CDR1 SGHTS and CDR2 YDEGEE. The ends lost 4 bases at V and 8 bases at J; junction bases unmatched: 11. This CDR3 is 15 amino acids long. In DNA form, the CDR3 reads TGTGCCAGCAGCGTCGGACAGGGTCTTTTCGATGAGCAGTTCTTC. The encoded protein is CASSVGQGLFDEQFF.

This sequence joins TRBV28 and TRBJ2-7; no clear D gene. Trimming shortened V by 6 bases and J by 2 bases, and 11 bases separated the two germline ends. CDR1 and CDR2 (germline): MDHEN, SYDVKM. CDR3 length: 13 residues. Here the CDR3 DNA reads TGTGCCAGCAGAACTCCCGCCCCCTACGAGCAGTACTTC. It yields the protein CASRTPAPYEQYF.

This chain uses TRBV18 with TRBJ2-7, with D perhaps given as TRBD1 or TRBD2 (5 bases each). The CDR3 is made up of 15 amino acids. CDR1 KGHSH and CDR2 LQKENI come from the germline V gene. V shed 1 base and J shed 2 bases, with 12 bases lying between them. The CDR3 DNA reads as TGTGCCAGCTCACCACGGGGGTTAACACCCTACGAGCAGTACTTC. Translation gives CASSPRGLTPYEQYF.

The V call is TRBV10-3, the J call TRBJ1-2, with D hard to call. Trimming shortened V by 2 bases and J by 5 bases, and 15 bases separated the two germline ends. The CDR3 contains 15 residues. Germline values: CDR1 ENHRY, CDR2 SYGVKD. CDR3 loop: CAISEGRLYGYGYTF. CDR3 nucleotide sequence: TGTGCCATCAGTGAGGGCAGATTGTATGGTTATGGCTACACCTTC.

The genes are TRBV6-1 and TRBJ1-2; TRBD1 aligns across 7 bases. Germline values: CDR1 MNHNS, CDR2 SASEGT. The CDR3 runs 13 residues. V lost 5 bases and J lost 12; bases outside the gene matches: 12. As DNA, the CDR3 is TGTGCCAGCAGTATCGCCAGCAGGGGGGCAAACACCTTC. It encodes CASSIASRGANTF.